The entry below describes one T cell receptor beta chain. Original processing notes: For nucleated cells, counts were estimated from reference gene primer amplification. The protocol was immunoSEQ multiplex PCR, while the TCRdb copy is restricted to in-frame clones and leaves out a portion. The DNA was the basis for D and trimming; V, J and clone size are from that table. The sample has about 230,000 clones, approximately 84% seen once. CDR1 and CDR2 from the germline V gene are SGHTA and FQGNSA. The length of the CDR3 is 15 residues. Deletions cut 4 bases from V and 4 bases from J, with 14 bases between. The source of the sample is a study of blood T cell repertoires in COVID-19.

Material for sequencing was peripheral blood. This chain links TRBV7-2 with TRBJ1-5; tentative D call: TRBD1 (6 bases). The sequence came from a man aged 50 to 60 with COVID-19, enrolled during active disease. The CDR3 DNA sequence: TGTGCCAGCAGCTCGAACAGGGCCGGGAATCAGCCCCAGCATTTT. It translates to CASSSNRAGNQPQHF.